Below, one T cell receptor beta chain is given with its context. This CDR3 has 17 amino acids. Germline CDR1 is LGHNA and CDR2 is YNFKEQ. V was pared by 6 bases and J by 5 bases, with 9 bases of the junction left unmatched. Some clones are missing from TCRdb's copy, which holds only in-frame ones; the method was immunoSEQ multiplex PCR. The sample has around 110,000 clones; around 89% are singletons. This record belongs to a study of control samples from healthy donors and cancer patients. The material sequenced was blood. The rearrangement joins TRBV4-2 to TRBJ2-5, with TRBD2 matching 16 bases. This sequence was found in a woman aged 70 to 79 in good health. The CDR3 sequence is CASSLGLAGGPSETQYF. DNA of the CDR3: TGTGCCAGCAGTCTGGGACTAGCGGGGGGGCCGTCGGAGACCCAGTACTTC.